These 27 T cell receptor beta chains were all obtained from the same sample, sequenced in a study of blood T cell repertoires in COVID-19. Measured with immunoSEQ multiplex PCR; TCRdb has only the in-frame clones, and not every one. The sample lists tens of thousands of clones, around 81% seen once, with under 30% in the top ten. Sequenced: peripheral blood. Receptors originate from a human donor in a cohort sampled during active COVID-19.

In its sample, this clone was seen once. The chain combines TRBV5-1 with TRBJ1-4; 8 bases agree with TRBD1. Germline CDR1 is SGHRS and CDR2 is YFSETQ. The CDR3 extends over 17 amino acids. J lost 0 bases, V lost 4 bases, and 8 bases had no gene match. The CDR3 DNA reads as TGCGCCAGCAGCCTCAGGACAGGGCTTACAACTAATGAAAAACTGTTTTTT. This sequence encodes CASSLRTGLTTNEKLFF.

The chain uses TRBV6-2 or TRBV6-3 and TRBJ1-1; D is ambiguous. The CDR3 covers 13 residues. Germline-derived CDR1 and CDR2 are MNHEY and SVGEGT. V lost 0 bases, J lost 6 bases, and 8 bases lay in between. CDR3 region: CASSYSNGAEAFF. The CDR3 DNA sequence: TGTGCCAGCAGTTACTCGAACGGGGCTGAAGCTTTCTTT.

The CDR3 DNA follows: TGCGCCAGCAGCTTGGCCTCACAGGCTGGCTACACCTTC. Translated, it gives CASSLASQAGYTF. The chain recombines TRBV5-1 with TRBJ1-2; D is possibly TRBD1 (5 bases). This CDR3 has 13 amino acids. The germline V gene encodes CDR1 SGHRS and CDR2 YFSETQ. V lost 0 bases and J 7 bases, leaving 10 bases between the germline ends.

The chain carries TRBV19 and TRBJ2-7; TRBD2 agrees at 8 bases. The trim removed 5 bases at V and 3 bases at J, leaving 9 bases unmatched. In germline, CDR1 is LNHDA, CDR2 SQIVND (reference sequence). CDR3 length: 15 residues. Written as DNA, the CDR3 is TGTGCCAGTAGTCTAACCCGGGGGGGCCTCTACGAGCAGTACTTC. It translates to CASSLTRGGLYEQYF.

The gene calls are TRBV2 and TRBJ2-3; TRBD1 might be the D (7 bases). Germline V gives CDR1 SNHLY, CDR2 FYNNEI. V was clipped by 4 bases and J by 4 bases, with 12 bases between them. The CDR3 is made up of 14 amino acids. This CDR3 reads CASSGQGLSDTQYF. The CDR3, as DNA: TGTGCCAGCAGTGGACAGGGACTGTCAGATACGCAGTATTTT.

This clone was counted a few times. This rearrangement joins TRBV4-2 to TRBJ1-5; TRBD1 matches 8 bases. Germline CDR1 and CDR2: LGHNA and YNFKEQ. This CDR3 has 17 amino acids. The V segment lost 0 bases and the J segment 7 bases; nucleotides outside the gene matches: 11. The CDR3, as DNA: TGTGCCAGCAGCCAAGATTGGCGGACAGGGAGGGGACAGCCCCAGCATTTT. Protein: CASSQDWRTGRGQPQHF.

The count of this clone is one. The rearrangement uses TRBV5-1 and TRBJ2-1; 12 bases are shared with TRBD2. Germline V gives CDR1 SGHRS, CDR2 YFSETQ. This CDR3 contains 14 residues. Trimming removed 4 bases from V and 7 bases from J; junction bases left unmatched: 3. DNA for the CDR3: TGCGCCAGCAGCGGGCTAGCGGGGGGGAATGAGCAGTTCTTC. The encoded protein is CASSGLAGGNEQFF.

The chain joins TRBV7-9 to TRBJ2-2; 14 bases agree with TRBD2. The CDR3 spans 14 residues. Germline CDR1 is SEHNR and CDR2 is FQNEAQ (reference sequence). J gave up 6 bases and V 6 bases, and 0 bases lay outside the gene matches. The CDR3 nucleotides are TGTGCCAGCAGGGGACTAGCGGGGGCCGGGGAGCTGTTTTTT. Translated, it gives CASRGLAGAGELFF.

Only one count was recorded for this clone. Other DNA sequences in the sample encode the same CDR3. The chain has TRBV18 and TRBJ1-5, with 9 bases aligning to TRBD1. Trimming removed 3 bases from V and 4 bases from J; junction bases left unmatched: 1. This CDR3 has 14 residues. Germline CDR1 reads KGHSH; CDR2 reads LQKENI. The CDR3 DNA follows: TGTGCCAGCTCACCGACAGGGGGAAATCAGCCCCAGCATTTT. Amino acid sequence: CASSPTGGNQPQHF.

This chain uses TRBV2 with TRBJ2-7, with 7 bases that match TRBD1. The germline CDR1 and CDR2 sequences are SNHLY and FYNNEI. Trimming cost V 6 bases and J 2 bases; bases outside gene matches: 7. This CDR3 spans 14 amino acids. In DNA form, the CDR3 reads TGTGCCAGCAGCATAAGGACAGGAGCCTACGAGCAGTACTTC. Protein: CASSIRTGAYEQYF.

CDR3 sequence (DNA): TGTGCCACCAGTGATTTGAAGTTCGGGGGAACCGGGGAGCTGTTTTTT. The encoded protein is CATSDLKFGGTGELFF. V is TRBV24-1 and J is TRBJ2-2; D may be TRBD2 (6 bases). The germline V gene has CDR1 KGHDR and CDR2 SFDVKD. The CDR3 has 16 residues. V lost 0 bases and J lost 5, with 12 bases in between.

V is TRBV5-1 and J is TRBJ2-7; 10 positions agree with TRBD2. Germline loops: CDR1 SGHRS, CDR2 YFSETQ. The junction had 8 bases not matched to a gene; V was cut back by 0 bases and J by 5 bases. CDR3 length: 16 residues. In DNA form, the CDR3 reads TGCGCCAGCAGCTTGGTTGGACTAGCGGTAGCTAACGAGCAGTACTTC. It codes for CASSLVGLAVANEQYF.

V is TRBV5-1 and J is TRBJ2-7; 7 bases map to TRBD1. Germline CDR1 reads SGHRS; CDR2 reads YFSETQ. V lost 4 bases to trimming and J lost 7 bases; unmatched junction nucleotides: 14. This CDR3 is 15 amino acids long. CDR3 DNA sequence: TGCGCCAGCAGCCCACGGGACAGTCACCAGGGAGAGCAGTACTTC. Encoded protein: CASSPRDSHQGEQYF. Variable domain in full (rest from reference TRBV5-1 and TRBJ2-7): KAGVTQTPRYLIKTRGQQVTLSCSPISGHRSVSWYQQTPGQGLQFLFEYFSETQRNKGNFPGRFSGRQFSNSRSEMNVSTLELGDSALYLCASSPRDSHQGEQYFGPGTRLTVT.

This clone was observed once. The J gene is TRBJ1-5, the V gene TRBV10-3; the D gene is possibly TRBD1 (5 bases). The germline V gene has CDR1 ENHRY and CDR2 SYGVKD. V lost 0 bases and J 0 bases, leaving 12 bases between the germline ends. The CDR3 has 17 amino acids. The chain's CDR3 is CAISESHAGYSNQPQHF. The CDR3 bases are TGTGCCATCAGTGAGTCCCATGCAGGGTATAGCAATCAGCCCCAGCATTTT.

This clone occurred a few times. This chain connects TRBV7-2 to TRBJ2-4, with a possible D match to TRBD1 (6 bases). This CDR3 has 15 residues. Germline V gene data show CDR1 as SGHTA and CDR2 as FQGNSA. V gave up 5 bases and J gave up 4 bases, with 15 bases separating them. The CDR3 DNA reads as TGTGCCAGCAGCCTCGCGGCAGGACAGAAAAACATTCAGTACTTC. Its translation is CASSLAAGQKNIQYF.

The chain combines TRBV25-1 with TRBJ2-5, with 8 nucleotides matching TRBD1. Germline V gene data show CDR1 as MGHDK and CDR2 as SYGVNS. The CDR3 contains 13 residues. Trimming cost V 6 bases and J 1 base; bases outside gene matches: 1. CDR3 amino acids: CASRGTGQETQYF. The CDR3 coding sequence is TGTGCCAGCAGGGGGACAGGCCAAGAGACCCAGTACTTC.

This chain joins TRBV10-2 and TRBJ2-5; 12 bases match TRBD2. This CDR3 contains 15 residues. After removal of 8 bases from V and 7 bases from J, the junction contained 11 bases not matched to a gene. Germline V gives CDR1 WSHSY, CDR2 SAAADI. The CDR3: CASSASGGAGGTQYF. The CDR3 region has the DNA TGCGCCAGCTCGGCTAGCGGGGGGGCCGGGGGGACCCAGTACTTC.

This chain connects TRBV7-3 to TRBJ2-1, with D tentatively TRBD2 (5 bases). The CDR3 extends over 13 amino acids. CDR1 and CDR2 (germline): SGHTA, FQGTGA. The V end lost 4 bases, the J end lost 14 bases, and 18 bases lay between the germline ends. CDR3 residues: CASSSSPGSLKFF. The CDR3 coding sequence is TGTGCCAGCAGCTCCTCCCCTGGGAGTCTGAAGTTCTTC.

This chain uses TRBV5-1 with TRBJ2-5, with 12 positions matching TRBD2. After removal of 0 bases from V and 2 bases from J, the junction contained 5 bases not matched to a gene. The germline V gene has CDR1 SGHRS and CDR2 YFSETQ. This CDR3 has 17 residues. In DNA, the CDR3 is TGCGCCAGCAGCTTGGGGACTAGCGGGGTCCAACAAGAGACCCAGTACTTC. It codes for CASSLGTSGVQQETQYF.

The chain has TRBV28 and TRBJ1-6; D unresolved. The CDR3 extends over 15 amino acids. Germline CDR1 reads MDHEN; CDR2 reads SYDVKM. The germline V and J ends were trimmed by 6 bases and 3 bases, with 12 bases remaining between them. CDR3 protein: CASRTEEGYNSPLHF. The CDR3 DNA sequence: TGTGCCAGCAGAACTGAGGAGGGCTATAATTCACCCCTCCACTTT.

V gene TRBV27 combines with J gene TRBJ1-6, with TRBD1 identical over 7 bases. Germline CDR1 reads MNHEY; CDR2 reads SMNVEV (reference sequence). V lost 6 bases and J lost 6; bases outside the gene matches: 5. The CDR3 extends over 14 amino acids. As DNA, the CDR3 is TGTGCCAGCAGGCCCGGGACAGTTAATTCACCCCTCCACTTT. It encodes CASRPGTVNSPLHF.

In nucleotides, the CDR3 is TGTGCCAGCAGCAGACAGCAGACCTCTGGAAACACCATATATTTT. It is translated as CASSRQQTSGNTIYF. The chain links TRBV6-5 to TRBJ1-3; a weak D match, TRBD1 (5 bases). This CDR3 contains 15 residues. Germline CDR1 and CDR2: MNHEY and SVGAGI. Trimming removed 6 bases from V and 0 bases from J, with 12 bases in between.

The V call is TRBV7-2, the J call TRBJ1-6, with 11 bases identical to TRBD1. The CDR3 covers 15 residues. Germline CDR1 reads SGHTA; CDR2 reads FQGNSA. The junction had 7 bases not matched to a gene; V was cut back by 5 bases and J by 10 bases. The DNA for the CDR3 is TGTGCCAGCAGCAGAGGGACAGGGGGACGATCACCCCTCCACTTT. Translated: CASSRGTGGRSPLHF.

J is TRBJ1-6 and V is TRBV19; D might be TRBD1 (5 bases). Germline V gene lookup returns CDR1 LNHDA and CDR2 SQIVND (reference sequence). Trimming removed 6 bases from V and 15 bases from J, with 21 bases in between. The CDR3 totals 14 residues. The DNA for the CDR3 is TGTGCCAGTAGCACGGGACTGGCGTTTGGGCTCCTCCACTTT. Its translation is CASSTGLAFGLLHF.

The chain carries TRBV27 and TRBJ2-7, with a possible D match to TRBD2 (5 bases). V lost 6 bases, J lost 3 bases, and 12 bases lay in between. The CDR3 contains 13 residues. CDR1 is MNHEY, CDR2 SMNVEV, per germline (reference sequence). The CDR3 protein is CASSPGVYYEQYF. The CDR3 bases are TGTGCCAGCAGCCCCGGGGTCTACTACGAGCAGTACTTC.

The CDR3 DNA reads as TGTGCCAGCAGTTATACTAGCGGGGGCTACGAGCAGTACTTC. The encoded protein is CASSYTSGGYEQYF. The chain carries TRBV6-5 and TRBJ2-7, with TRBD2 matching over 11 bases. The CDR3 has 14 residues. V was pared by 3 bases and J by 3 bases, with 1 base of the junction left unmatched. Looked up from germline, CDR1 is MNHEY and CDR2 is SVGAGI.

DNA for the CDR3: TGTGCCATCAGTGACCCCGACAGGGGGGAGGGTCAGCCCCAGCATTTT. It encodes CAISDPDRGEGQPQHF. The rearrangement joins TRBV10-3 to TRBJ1-5; 9 bases match TRBD1. With V trimmed by 3 bases and J by 6 bases, 9 bases remained unmatched. Per the germline V gene, CDR1 is ENHRY and CDR2 is SYGVKD. The CDR3 sequence is 16 residues long.